Listed here are 25 T cell receptor beta chains from one sample, sequenced in a study of blood T cell repertoires in COVID-19 (dated by TCRdb to between 2020 and 2021). The protocol used for the library was the immunoSEQ multiplex PCR assay. As stored in TCRdb, this immuneACCESS dataset retains in-frame rearrangements with V and J assigned. A fraction of the clones does not appear; measured against another copy, unresolved V genes explain less than half of the discrepancy, and the remainder lacks a known reason. The sample table shows 210,000 or so clones, and approximately 80% are seen once. The ten largest account for 1.8% of the sample. Material for sequencing was PBMCs or T cells enriched from blood (not recorded which). The receptors originated from a man aged 60 to 69 who had recovered from COVID-19.

This clone was counted once. V usage is TRBV11-3 and J usage is TRBJ1-1, with D tentatively TRBD1 (6 bases). This CDR3 spans 13 amino acids. Trimming shortened V by 3 bases and J by 11 bases, and 16 bases separated the two germline ends. In germline, CDR1 is SGHNT, CDR2 YENEEA. In nucleotides, the CDR3 is TGTGCCAGCAGCTTCATCACCGGGGGGCGGGCTTTCTTT. This sequence encodes CASSFITGGRAFF. The full variable domain, its missing parts supplied by reference TRBV11-3 and TRBJ1-1, is EAGVVQSPRYKIIEKKQPVAFWCNPISGHNTLYWYLQNLGQGPELLIRYENEEAVDDSQLPKDRFSAERLKGVDSTLKIQPAELGDSAVYLCASSFITGGRAFFGQGTRLTVV.

This clone was seen a few times. The chain is built from TRBV27 and TRBJ1-1; no clear D. Germline V gene lookup returns CDR1 MNHEY and CDR2 SMNVEV (reference sequence). This CDR3 comprises 15 residues. Trimming cost V 0 bases and J 8 bases, with 16 bases left between them. DNA of the CDR3: TGTGCCAGCAGTTTATCGTTCCGTCTTAGTAAGGAAGCTTTCTTT. It translates to CASSLSFRLSKEAFF.

The CDR3 sequence: CASRYSGGETQYF. In DNA, the CDR3 is TGTGCCAGCAGATATAGCGGGGGAGAGACCCAGTACTTC. V usage is TRBV7-2 and J usage is TRBJ2-5; 9 nucleotides agree with TRBD2. CDR3 length: 13 amino acids. The germline gives CDR1 SGHTA, CDR2 FQGNSA. V shed 6 bases and J 4 bases; nucleotides not matched to a gene: 3.

V gene TRBV7-3 combines with J gene TRBJ1-1, with D tentatively TRBD1 (6 bases). The ends were cut back, 5 bases at V and 4 bases at J, with 14 bases in the middle. Germline CDR1 reads SGHTA; CDR2 reads FQGTGA. The CDR3 is 14 amino acids. CDR3 DNA sequence: TGTGCCAGCAGCCCACAGGGCTGGGGCACTGAAGCTTTCTTT. Its translation: CASSPQGWGTEAFF.

A word on this clone: The sample carries other DNA sequences with the same CDR3. The chain uses TRBV7-2 and TRBJ2-5, with 8 bases fitting TRBD2. CDR1 SGHTA and CDR2 FQGNSA come from the germline V gene. V trimming: 1 base; J trimming: 5 bases; junction bases outside the gene matches: 12. The CDR3 extends over 17 amino acids. CDR3 sequence reads: CASSLDPPGLGGETQYF. The CDR3 DNA follows: TGTGCCAGCAGCTTAGACCCCCCGGGACTAGGGGGGGAGACCCAGTACTTC.

J is TRBJ1-2 and V is TRBV10-3; 9 nucleotides agree with TRBD1. Per the germline V gene, CDR1 is ENHRY and CDR2 is SYGVKD. The CDR3 totals 12 residues. V lost 7 bases to trimming and J lost 7 bases; unmatched junction nucleotides: 4. The CDR3 region has the DNA TGTGCCATCACGGGACAGGGAACTGGCTACACCTTC. Amino acid sequence: CAITGQGTGYTF.

This chain joins TRBV4-3 and TRBJ1-6, with D unresolved. CDR1 LGHNA and CDR2 YSLEER come from the germline V gene. The CDR3 has 16 amino acids. The V end was cut by 0 bases, the J end by 6 bases, with 12 bases between. The CDR3 DNA is TGCGCCAGCAGCCAAGATTATAGCCCAAGTAATTCACCCCTCCACTTT. Translating gives CASSQDYSPSNSPLHF.

CDR3 sequence: CASSLGPGYTEAFF. CDR3 bases: TGTGCCAGCAGCTTAGGTCCGGGATACACTGAAGCTTTCTTT. The chain recombines TRBV11-2 with TRBJ1-1; D is undetermined. Germline assignment: CDR1 SGHAT and CDR2 FQNNGV. Trimming left V 1 base short and J 3 bases short, with 9 bases between. The CDR3 totals 14 residues.

The chain employs TRBV5-1 and TRBJ2-3, with TRBD1 matching 7 bases. The germline V gene encodes CDR1 SGHRS and CDR2 YFSETQ. V shed 5 bases, J shed 4 bases, and the junction held 10 bases outside the gene matches. The CDR3 runs 15 residues. The CDR3 DNA sequence: TGCGCCAGCAGTATCCCGGGGCAGGGGGCAGATACGCAGTATTTT. It is translated as CASSIPGQGADTQYF.

This chain uses TRBV3-1 (or the pseudogene TRBV3-2) with TRBJ1-6; 8 bases are a match to TRBD1. V was clipped by 4 bases and J by 0 bases; unmatched bases: 11. Germline-derived CDR1 and CDR2 are LGHDT and YNNKEL (reference sequence). The CDR3 contains 19 residues. The CDR3 bases are TGTGCCAGCAGCCTAGGGACAGGCCGTTTGAGCTCCTATAATTCACCCCTCCACTTT. Translating gives CASSLGTGRLSSYNSPLHF.

The chain combines TRBV7-9 with TRBJ1-4; D may be TRBD1 (6 bases). Germline assignment: CDR1 SEHNR and CDR2 FQNEAQ (reference sequence). V was pared by 2 bases and J by 8 bases, with 18 bases between. CDR3 length: 16 residues. In DNA, the CDR3 is TGTGCCAGCAGCTTAATGGGAGGGGGTGTCGAGGAAAAACTGTTTTTT. Translated: CASSLMGGGVEEKLFF.

The chain couples TRBV7-3 to TRBJ2-7; D might be TRBD1 (5 bases). The CDR3 has 13 amino acids. The germline V gene encodes CDR1 SGHTA and CDR2 FQGTGA. V lost 0 bases, J lost 5 bases, and 8 bases lay in between. Here the CDR3 reads CASSLTGANEQYF. CDR3 DNA sequence: TGTGCCAGCAGCTTAACAGGGGCCAACGAGCAGTACTTC.

In its sample, this clone was seen once. The V and J genes are TRBV30 and TRBJ2-5, with a possible D match to TRBD1 (5 bases). The CDR3 loop spans 13 amino acids. The V end lost 2 bases, the J end lost 1 base, and 8 bases lay between the germline ends. Per the germline V gene, CDR1 is GTSNPN and CDR2 is SVGIG (reference sequence). The DNA of the CDR3 is TGTGCCTGGAGTTTGGGGCCCCAAGAGACCCAGTACTTC. It is translated as CAWSLGPQETQYF. Based on the CDR3 plus reference TRBV30 and TRBJ2-5, the full variable domain is SQTIHQWPATLVQPVGSPLSLECTVEGTSNPNLYWYRQAAGRGLQLLFYSVGIGQISSEVPQNLSASRPQDRQFILSSKKLLLSDSGFYLCAWSLGPQETQYFGPGTRLLVL.

This clone was picked up one time. The chain carries TRBV30 and TRBJ1-2; the D is unclear. The CDR3 spans 13 residues. Trimming removed 7 bases from V and 8 bases from J, with 20 bases in between. CDR1 and CDR2 from the germline V gene are GTSNPN and SVGIG (reference sequence). CDR3 bases: TGTGCCTCCAACACCCGGCGCGGGAGAGGCTACACCTTC. Its translation is CASNTRRGRGYTF.

The chain links TRBV5-1 to TRBJ1-1, with D tentatively TRBD1 (5 bases). Trimming shortened V by 4 bases and J by 3 bases, and 10 bases separated the two germline ends. The CDR3 is made up of 13 amino acids. Germline V gene lookup returns CDR1 SGHRS and CDR2 YFSETQ. CDR3 sequence: CASSPREDTEAFF. As DNA, the CDR3 is TGCGCCAGCAGCCCCAGGGAGGACACTGAAGCTTTCTTT.

The J gene is TRBJ1-5, the V gene TRBV2, with D possibly TRBD1 on 6 matching bases. The CDR3 is 13 residues long. Germline CDR1 is SNHLY and CDR2 is FYNNEI. Deletions cut 7 bases from V and 4 bases from J, with 11 bases between. Here the CDR3 reads CASTQGFNQPQHF. The CDR3 nucleotides read TGTGCCAGCACTCAGGGGTTTAATCAGCCCCAGCATTTT.

The chain links TRBV6-6 to TRBJ1-4, with 7 nucleotides matching TRBD1. CDR3 length equals 17 residues. V dropped 5 bases and J dropped 8; count of bases not matched to a gene: 17. From germline, CDR1 is MNHNY and CDR2 SVGAGI (reference sequence). The CDR3 here is CASSPTLPQGIKEKLFF. The CDR3 nucleotides are TGTGCCAGCAGTCCAACCCTCCCACAGGGGATAAAGGAAAAACTGTTTTTT.

V and J are TRBV11-1 and TRBJ2-7; 12 bases agree with TRBD1. Germline loops: CDR1 SGHAT, CDR2 FQDESV (reference sequence). The CDR3 is 15 amino acids. Trimming took 0 bases from V and 5 from J; bases not matched to a gene: 2. CDR3 residues: CASSLAGTGGNEQYF. CDR3 sequence (DNA): TGTGCCAGCAGCTTAGCGGGGACAGGGGGCAACGAGCAGTACTTC.

The V gene is TRBV12-5, the J gene TRBJ1-5, with unresolved D. CDR3 length: 14 amino acids. Per the germline V gene, CDR1 is LGHNT and CDR2 is FRNRAP. Trimming removed 5 bases at V and 7 bases at J, with 15 bases between. CDR3 DNA sequence: TGTGCTAGTGGTCCTGGCCCCTCGGAGCAGCCCCAGCATTTT. Its protein is CASGPGPSEQPQHF. Based on the CDR3 plus reference TRBV12-5 and TRBJ1-5, the full variable domain is DARVTQTPRHKVTEMGQEVTMRCQPILGHNTVFWYRQTMMQGLELLAYFRNRAPLDDSGMPKDRFSAEMPDATLATLKIQPSEPRDSAVYFCASGPGPSEQPQHFGDGTRLSIL.

CDR3 bases: TGCGCCAGCAGCCAAAGGAGCTCTGGGGCCAACGTCCTGACTTTC. Its translation is CASSQRSSGANVLTF. This chain connects TRBV4-3 to TRBJ2-6; D gene uncertain. V lost 2 bases to trimming and J lost 0 bases, with 5 bases between them. Germline CDR1 and CDR2: LGHNA and YSLEER. This CDR3 is built from 15 residues.

In this sample, this clone turned up a few times. The rearrangement uses TRBV14 and TRBJ2-4; D is possibly TRBD1 (7 bases). CDR1 and CDR2 from the germline V gene are SGHDN and FVKESK. There are 16 residues in the CDR3. Trimming stripped 1 base from V and 0 bases from J, with 10 bases between. CDR3 residues: CASSQGQGLAKNIQYF. CDR3 DNA sequence: TGTGCCAGCAGCCAAGGACAGGGACTAGCCAAAAACATTCAGTACTTC. The full variable domain, completed using reference TRBV14 and TRBJ2-4, is EAGVTQFPSHSVIEKGQTVTLRCDPISGHDNLYWYRRVMGKEIKFLLHFVKESKQDESGMPNNRFLAERTGGTYSTLKVQPAELEDSGVYFCASSQGQGLAKNIQYFGAGTRLSVL.

Remarks on this clone: The limits of the CDR3 on the DNA are not certain, so only TCRdb's listed CDR3 is given. The chain has TRBV24-1 and TRBJ2-2; the table's D call of TRBD2 was not tested on the DNA. The CDR3 is 16 amino acids long, termini counted. Germline assignment: CDR1 KGHDR and CDR2 SFDVKD. This chain's CDR3 is CATSDFGPGEGGELFF.

This chain links TRBV7-9 with TRBJ1-1; D ambiguous. V lost 1 base and J lost 3, with 12 bases in between. Per the germline V gene, CDR1 is SEHNR and CDR2 is FQNEAQ (reference sequence). The CDR3 spans 15 residues. CDR3 protein: CASSLVPPEDTEAFF. In nucleotides, the CDR3 is TGTGCCAGCAGCTTAGTGCCCCCTGAGGACACTGAAGCTTTCTTT.

V and J are TRBV28 and TRBJ1-5; D possibly corresponds to TRBD1 (6 bases). V lost 4 bases, J lost 3 bases, and 16 bases lay in between. Per the germline V gene, CDR1 is MDHEN and CDR2 is SYDVKM. This CDR3 is 16 amino acids long. CDR3 nucleotides: TGTGCCAGCAGTTCTACAGGGTCCGGCTACAATCAGCCCCAGCATTTT. Protein: CASSSTGSGYNQPQHF.

V is TRBV4-1 and J is TRBJ2-6; possibly TRBD1 for D (6 bases). The V gene's germline CDR1 is MGHRA and CDR2 YSYEKL. CDR3 length: 17 residues. V was pared by 4 bases and J by 0 bases, with 13 bases between. The CDR3 DNA is TGCGCCAGCAGCCTAGGGACACTATTCTCTGGGGCCAACGTCCTGACTTTC. It is translated as CASSLGTLFSGANVLTF.